This T cell receptor (beta chain) was sequenced during a study of neurological immune-mediated disorders. Sorted libraries were made with around 1 million CD4+ or CD8+ T cells. TCRdb passed the 5' RACE reads through MiXCR, listing each CDR3 protein once. The data contain tens of thousands of distinct CDR3 sequences, over 4.5% of them singletons. Many counts were recorded for this clonotype. Its target is not known. The CDR3 is 15 amino acids. Germline V lookup: CDR1 SGHRS, CDR2 YFSETQ. V shed 7 bases and J 5 bases; nucleotides not matched to a gene: 12. Study results and limitations: Clinical and MRI features did not associate with the cluster found in multiple sclerosis patients.

This TCR came from a woman between 18 and 29 years old with multiple sclerosis. The chain couples TRBV5-1 to TRBJ2-5, with TRBD2 identical over 9 bases. The specimen was CD4+ T cells from blood. CDR3 nucleotide sequence: TGCGCCAGCTGGCGGGCGGGAGGGTCGGCCGAGACCCAGTACTTC. It is translated as CASWRAGGSAETQYF.